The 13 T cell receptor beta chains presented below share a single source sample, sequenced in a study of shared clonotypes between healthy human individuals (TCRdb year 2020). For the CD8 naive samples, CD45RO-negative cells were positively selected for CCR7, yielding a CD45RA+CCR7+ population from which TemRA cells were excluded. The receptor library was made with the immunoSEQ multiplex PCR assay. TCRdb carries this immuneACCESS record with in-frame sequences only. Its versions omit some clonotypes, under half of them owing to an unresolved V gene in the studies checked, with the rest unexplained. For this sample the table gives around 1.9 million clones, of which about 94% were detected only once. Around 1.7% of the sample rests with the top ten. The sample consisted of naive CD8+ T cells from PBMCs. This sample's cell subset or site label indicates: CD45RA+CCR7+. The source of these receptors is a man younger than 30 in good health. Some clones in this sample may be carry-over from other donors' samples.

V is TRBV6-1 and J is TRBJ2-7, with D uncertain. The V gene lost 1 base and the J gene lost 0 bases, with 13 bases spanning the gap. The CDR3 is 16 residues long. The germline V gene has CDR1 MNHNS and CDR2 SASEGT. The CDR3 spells CASSEGVDLLSYEQYF. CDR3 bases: TGTGCCAGCAGTGAAGGGGTGGACCTCCTCTCCTACGAGCAGTACTTC.

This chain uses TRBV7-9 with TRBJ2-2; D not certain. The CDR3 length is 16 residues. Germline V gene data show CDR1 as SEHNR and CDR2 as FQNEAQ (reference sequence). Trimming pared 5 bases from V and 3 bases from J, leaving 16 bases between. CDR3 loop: CASSGRNFAHTGELFF. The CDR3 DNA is TGTGCCAGCAGCGGCCGGAACTTCGCCCACACCGGGGAGCTGTTTTTT.

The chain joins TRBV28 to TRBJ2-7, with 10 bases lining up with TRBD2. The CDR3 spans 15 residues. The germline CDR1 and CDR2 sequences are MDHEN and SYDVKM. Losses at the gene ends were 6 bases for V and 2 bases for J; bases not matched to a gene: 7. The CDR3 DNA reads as TGTGCCAGCAGGGACGGACTAGCGGTAACCTACGAGCAGTACTTC. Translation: CASRDGLAVTYEQYF.

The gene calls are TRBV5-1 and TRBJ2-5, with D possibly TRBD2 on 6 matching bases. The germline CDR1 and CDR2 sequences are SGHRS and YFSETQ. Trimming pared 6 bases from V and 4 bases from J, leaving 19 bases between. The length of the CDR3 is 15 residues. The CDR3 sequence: CASTVEGGTRETQYF. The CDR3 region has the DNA TGCGCCAGCACCGTGGAGGGTGGGACTCGAGAGACCCAGTACTTC.

CDR3 sequence reads: CATSFPPIGLAGSYEQYF. CDR3 sequence (DNA): TGTGCCACCAGCTTCCCCCCAATAGGACTAGCGGGCTCCTACGAGCAGTACTTC. V gene TRBV15 combines with J gene TRBJ2-7, with 11 nucleotides matching TRBD2. The germline CDR1 and CDR2 sequences are LNHNV and YYDKDF (reference sequence). Germline trimming cut 5 bases from V and 0 bases from J; bases unmatched to any gene: 12. The CDR3 extends over 18 amino acids.

CDR3 in amino acids: CASSITGMAEKLFF. The CDR3 DNA sequence: TGTGCCAGCAGTATTACAGGGATGGCGGAAAAACTGTTTTTT. This sequence joins TRBV28 and TRBJ1-4; D is possibly TRBD1 (6 bases). Germline lookup yields CDR1 MDHEN and CDR2 SYDVKM. The CDR3 length is 14 residues. Trimming took off 5 bases at V and 8 bases at J, with 15 bases between the two ends. Variable domain in full (rest from reference TRBV28 and TRBJ1-4): DVKVTQSSRYLVKRTGEKVFLECVQDMDHENMFWYRQDPGLGLRLIYFSYDVKMKEKGDIPEGYSVSREKKERFSLILESASTNQTSMYLCASSITGMAEKLFFGSGTQLSVL.

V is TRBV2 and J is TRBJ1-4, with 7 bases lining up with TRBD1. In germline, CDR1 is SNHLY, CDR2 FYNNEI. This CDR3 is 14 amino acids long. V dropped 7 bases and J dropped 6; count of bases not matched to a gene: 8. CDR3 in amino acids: CASKQGYLDEKLFF. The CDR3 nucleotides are TGTGCCAGCAAACAGGGGTACCTTGATGAAAAACTGTTTTTT. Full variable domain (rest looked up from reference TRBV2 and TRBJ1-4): EPEVTQTPSHQVTQMGQEVILRCVPISNHLYFYWYRQILGQKVEFLVSFYNNEISEKSEIFDDQFSVERPDGSNFTLKIRSTKLEDSAMYFCASKQGYLDEKLFFGSGTQLSVL.

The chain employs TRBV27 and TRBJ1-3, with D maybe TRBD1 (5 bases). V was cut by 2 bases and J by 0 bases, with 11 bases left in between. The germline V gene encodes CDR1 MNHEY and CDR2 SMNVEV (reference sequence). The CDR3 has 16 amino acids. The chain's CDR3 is CASSLRWGTSGNTIYF. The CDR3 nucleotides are TGTGCCAGCAGTTTACGGTGGGGGACCTCTGGAAACACCATATATTTT.

For the CDR3, the DNA is TGTGCCAGCAGCGTTTCGGGGGCGGCGTACGAGCAGTACTTC. Translating gives CASSVSGAAYEQYF. The gene calls are TRBV9 and TRBJ2-7; D may be TRBD1 or TRBD2 (6 bases each). V was cut by 2 bases and J by 4 bases, with 13 bases left in between. This CDR3 comprises 14 residues. Per the germline V gene, CDR1 is SGDLS and CDR2 is YYNGEE.

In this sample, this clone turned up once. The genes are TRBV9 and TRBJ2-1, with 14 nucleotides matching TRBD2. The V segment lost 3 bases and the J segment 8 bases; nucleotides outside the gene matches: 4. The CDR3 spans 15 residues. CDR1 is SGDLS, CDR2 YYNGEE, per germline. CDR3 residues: CASSEGLAGAYEQFF. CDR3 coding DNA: TGTGCCAGCAGCGAGGGACTAGCGGGAGCCTATGAGCAGTTCTTC.

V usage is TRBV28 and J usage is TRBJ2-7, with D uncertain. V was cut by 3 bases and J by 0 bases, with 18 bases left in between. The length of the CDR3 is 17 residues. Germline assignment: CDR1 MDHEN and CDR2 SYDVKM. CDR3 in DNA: TGTGCCAGCAGTTTTCGCAGCCGCCTACTATCCTCCTACGAGCAGTACTTC. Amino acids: CASSFRSRLLSSYEQYF.

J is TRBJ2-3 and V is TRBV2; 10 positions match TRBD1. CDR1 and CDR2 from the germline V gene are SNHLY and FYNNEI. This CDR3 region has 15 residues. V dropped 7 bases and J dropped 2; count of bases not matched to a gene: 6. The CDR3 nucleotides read TGTGCCAGCACCGGACAGGGGGGTTCCACAGATACGCAGTATTTT. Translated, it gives CASTGQGGSTDTQYF.

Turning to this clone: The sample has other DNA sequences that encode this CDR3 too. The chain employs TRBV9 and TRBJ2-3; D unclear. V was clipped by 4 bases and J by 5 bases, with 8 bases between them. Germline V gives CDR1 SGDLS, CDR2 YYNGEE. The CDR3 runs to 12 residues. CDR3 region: CASSPGRDTQYF. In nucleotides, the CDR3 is TGTGCCAGCAGCCCAGGCCGAGATACGCAGTATTTT.